This TCR beta chain is drawn from a study of blood T cell repertoires in COVID-19. The germline CDR1 and CDR2 sequences are MNHEY and SVGAGI. The CDR3 spans 13 residues. V gave up 2 bases and J gave up 0 bases, with 5 bases separating them. About this clone itself: Other DNA sequences in the same sample also yield this CDR3.

Per the original methods: Using reference gene primer amplification, nucleated cell counts were estimated. Clones were read by immunoSEQ multiplex PCR, and TCRdb kept only the in-frame ones, dropping some. That table furnishes V, J and clone size, whereas the DNA furnished D and trimming. This table holds around 700,000 clones, about 87% found once. The specimen sequenced was peripheral blood. The receptor comes from a woman aged 18 to 35 with acute or convalescent COVID-19. The chain carries TRBV6-5 and TRBJ2-7, with no clear D. This CDR3 reads CASSYPGSYEQYF. In nucleotides, the CDR3 is TGTGCCAGCAGTTACCCGGGCTCCTACGAGCAGTACTTC.